This T cell receptor (beta chain) was profiled in a study of T-cell reconstitution after alpha-beta-depleted transplantation in children. This CDR3 spans 17 amino acids. Germline V gene sequence: CDR1 SGHRS, CDR2 YFSETQ. The trim removed 1 base at V and 0 bases at J, leaving 6 bases unmatched. This clonotype was recorded a few times. Preparation of the TCRbeta library was carried out with unique molecular identifiers. In TCRdb, the PCR reads were re-called with MiXCR into one record per CDR3 protein. This sample has around 380,000 distinct CDR3 sequences; about a tenth occur once, and the top ten carry over 4.5%.

The receptor's source is a human donor who donated a stem cell graft to a child with acute myeloid leukemia. The sequenced sample was PBMCs from the stem cell graft donor, obtained from the stem cell graft. The V and J genes are TRBV5-1 and TRBJ2-1; TRBD2 matches 8 bases. The chain's CDR3 is CASSLKSSGDSYNEQFF. The CDR3 DNA reads TGCGCCAGCAGCTTGAAAAGTAGCGGGGACTCCTACAATGAGCAGTTCTTC.